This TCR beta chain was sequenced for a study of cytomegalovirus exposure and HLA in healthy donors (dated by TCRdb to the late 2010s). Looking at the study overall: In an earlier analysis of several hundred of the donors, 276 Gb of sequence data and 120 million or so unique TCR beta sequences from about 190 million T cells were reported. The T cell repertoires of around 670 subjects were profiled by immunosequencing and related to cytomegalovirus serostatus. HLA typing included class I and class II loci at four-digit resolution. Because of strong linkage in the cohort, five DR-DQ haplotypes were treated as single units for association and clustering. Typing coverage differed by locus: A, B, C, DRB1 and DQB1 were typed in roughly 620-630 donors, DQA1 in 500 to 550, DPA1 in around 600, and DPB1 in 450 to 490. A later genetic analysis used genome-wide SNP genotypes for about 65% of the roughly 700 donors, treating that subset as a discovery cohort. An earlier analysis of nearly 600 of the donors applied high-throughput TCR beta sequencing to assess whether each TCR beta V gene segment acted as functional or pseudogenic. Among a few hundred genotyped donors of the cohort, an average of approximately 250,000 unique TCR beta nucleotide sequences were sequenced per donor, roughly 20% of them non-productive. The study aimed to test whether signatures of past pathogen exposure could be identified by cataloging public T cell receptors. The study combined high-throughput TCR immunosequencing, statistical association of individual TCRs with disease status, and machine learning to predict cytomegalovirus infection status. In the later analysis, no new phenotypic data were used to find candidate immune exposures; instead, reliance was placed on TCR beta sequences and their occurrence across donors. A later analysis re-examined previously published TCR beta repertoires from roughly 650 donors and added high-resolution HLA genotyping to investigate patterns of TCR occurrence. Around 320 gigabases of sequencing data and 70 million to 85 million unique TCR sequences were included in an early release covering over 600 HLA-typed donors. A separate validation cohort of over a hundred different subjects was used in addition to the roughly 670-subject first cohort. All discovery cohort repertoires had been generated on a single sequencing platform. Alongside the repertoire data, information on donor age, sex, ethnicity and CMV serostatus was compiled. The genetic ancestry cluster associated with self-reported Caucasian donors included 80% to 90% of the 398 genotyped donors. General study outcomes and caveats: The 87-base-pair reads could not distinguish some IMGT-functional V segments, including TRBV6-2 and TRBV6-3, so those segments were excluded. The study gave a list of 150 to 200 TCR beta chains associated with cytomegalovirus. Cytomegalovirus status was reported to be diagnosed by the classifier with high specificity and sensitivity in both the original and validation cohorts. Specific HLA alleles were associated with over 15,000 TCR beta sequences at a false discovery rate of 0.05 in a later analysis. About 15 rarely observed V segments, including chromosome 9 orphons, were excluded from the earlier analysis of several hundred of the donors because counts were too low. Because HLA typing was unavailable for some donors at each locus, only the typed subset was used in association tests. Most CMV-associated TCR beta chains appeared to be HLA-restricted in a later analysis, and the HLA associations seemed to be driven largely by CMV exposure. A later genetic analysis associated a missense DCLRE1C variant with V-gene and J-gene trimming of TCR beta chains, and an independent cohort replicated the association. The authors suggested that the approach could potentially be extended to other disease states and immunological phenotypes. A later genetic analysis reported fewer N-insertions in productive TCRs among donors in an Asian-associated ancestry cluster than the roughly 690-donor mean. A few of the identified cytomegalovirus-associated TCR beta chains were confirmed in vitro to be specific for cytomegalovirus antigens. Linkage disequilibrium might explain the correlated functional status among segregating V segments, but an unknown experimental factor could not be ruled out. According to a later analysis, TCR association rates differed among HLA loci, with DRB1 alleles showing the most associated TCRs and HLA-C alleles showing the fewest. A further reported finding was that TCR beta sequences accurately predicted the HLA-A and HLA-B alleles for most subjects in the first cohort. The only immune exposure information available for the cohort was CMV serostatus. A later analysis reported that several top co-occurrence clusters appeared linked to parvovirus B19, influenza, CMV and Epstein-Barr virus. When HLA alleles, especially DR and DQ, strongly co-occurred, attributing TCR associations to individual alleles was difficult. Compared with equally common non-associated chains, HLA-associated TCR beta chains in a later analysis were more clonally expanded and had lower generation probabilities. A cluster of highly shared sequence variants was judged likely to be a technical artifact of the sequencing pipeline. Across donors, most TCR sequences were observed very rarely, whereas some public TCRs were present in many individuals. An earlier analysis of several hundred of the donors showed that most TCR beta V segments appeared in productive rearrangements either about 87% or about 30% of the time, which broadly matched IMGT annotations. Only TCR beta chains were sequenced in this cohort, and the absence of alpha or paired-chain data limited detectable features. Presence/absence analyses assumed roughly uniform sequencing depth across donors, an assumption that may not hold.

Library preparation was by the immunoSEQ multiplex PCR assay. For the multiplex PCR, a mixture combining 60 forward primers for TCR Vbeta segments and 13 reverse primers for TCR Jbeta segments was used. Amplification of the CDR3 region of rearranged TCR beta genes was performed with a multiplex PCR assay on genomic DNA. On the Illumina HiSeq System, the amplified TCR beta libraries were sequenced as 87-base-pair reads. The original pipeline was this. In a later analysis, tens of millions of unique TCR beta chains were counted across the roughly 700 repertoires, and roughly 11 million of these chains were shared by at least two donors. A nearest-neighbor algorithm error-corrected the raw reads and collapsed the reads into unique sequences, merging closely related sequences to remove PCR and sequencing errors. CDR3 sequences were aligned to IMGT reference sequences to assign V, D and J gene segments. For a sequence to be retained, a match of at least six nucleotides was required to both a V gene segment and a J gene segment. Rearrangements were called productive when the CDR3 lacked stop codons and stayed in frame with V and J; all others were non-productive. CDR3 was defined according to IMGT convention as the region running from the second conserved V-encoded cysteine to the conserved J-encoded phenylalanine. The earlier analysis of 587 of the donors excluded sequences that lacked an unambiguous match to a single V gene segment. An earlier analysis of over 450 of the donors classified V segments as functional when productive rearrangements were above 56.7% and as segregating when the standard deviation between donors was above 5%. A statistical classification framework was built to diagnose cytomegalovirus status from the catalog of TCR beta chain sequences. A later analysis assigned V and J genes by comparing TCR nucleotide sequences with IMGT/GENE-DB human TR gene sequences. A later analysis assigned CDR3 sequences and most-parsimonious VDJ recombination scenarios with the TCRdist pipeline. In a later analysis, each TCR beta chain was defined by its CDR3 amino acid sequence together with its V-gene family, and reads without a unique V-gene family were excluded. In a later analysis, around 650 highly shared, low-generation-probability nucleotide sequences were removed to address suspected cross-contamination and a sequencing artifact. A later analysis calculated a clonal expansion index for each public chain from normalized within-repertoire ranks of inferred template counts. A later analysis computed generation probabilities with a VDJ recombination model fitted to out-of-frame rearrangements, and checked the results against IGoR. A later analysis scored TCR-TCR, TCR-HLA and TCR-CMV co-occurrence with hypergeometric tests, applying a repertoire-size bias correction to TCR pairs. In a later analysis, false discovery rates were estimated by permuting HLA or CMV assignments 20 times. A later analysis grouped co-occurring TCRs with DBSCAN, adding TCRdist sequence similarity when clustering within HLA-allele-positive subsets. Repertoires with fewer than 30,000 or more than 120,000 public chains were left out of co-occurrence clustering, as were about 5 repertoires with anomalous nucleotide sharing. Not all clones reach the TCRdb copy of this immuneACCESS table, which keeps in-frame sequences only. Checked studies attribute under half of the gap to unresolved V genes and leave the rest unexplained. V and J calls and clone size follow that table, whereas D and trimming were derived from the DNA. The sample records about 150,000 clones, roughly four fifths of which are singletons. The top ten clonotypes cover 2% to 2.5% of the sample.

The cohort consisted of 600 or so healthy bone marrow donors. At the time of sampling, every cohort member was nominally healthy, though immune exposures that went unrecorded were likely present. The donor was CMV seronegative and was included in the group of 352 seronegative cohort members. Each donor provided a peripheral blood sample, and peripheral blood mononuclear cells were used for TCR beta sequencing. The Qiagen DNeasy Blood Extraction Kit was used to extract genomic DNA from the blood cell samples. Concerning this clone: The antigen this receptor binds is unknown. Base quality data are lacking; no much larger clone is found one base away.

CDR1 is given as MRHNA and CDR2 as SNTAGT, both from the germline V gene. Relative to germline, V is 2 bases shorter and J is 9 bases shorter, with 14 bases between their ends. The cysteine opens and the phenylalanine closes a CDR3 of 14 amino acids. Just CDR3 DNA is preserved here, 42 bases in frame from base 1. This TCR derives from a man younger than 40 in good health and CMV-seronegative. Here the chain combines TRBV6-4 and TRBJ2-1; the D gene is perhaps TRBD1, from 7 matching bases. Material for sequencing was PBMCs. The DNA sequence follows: TGTGCCAGCAGTGACCAGGGGGGCCCGGGTGAGCAGTTCTTC. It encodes CASSDQGGPGEQFF.